Listed below are T cell receptor beta chains from one sample, sequenced in a study of T cells in localized non-small cell lung cancer. Method: immunoSEQ multiplex PCR; TCRdb's copy keeps in-frame clones and lacks some. The sample yields roughly 1,500 clones, around a quarter seen once. The material was normal lung tissue next to the tumor, obtained before any cancer treatment. The receptors stem from a male donor aged 60 or over with stage II lung adenocarcinoma. The conserved cysteine and the conserved F or W are not part of the CDR3 here. A D gene is named only where the DNA matches it firmly.

V gene,D gene,J gene,CDR3 protein
TRBV28,.,TRBJ1-2,ASSLVGQKGYT
TRBV18,.,TRBJ1-1,ASSPAPSTEAF
TRBV30,.,TRBJ2-1,ACHGASTYNEQF
TRBV9,TRBD2,TRBJ2-1,ASSLGGVQVNEQF
TRBV6-8,.,TRBJ2-7,ASILEAGLATYEQY
TRBV11-3,.,TRBJ1-3,ASSLGQPSSGNTIY
TRBV7-4,TRBD1,TRBJ1-1,ASRTGSGTEAF
TRBV7-2,.,TRBJ1-2,ASSQKVRGRSYGYT
TRBV10-2,.,TRBJ2-4,ASSGHRESKNIQY
TRBV6-8,TRBD1,TRBJ1-2,ASRSGTGKGYT
TRBV18,.,TRBJ2-2,ASSPPLRAGELF
TRBV4-1,.,TRBJ1-5,ASSSRMDSNQPQH
TRBV28,.,TRBJ1-3,ASSLGLRPGNTIY
TRBV11-3,.,TRBJ2-2,ASSLMGGPGELF
TRBV19,.,TRBJ1-2,ASSHRAGYYGYT
TRBV28,TRBD1,TRBJ1-5,ASSYHRGHSNQPQH
TRBV11-3,TRBD2,TRBJ2-5,ASSQGLAGGETQY
TRBV9,TRBD2,TRBJ2-5,ASSVDSGRGETQY
TRBV14,.,TRBJ2-2,ASSQDPQARGTGELF
TRBV6-8,TRBD1,TRBJ1-2,ASSTQGAQHGYT
TRBV28,TRBD1,TRBJ1-5,ASRTDRVNQPQH
TRBV30,TRBD1,TRBJ2-7,AWGIQGAEQY
TRBV10-2,.,TRBJ2-2,ASSSSDRAGFGELF
TRBV28,.,TRBJ1-2,ASSILTDAYGYT
TRBV6-8,TRBD2,TRBJ2-5,ASSYVASGATQY
TRBV29-1,.,TRBJ2-1,SSSDSYNEQF
TRBV12-5,TRBD2,TRBJ2-1,ATAPGTSGRSSYNEQF
TRBV6-8,TRBD1,TRBJ1-2,AISSGTGNYGYT
TRBV19,.,TRBJ1-1,ASSPADGGNTEAF
TRBV4-1,.,TRBJ1-5,ASSQGDINQPQH
TRBV19,.,TRBJ2-6,ASSPTSSGANVLT
TRBV6-8,.,TRBJ2-6,ASSADWTGANVLT
TRBV11-3,TRBD1,TRBJ1-1,ASSLTGQGAEAF